A single sample is the source of the 9 T cell receptor beta chains below, sequenced in a study of early T cells in non-severe SARS-CoV-2 infection. From the 5' RACE reads, TCRdb called clonotypes with MiXCR, one entry per CDR3 protein. The sample has 79,000 or so distinct CDR3 sequences; roughly 13% are singletons. Input material: whole blood. These receptor sequences come from an adult who was a healthcare worker with PCR-confirmed SARS-CoV-2 infection or an uninfected control (not recorded which).

The genes are TRBV28 and TRBJ2-3; a possible D gene is TRBD2 (5 bases). The V end lost 0 bases, the J end lost 5 bases, and 12 bases lay between the germline ends. There are 15 residues in the CDR3. Germline CDR1 reads MDHEN; CDR2 reads SYDVKM. CDR3 nucleotides: TGTGCCAGCAGTTTATGGGTTAGCCGGGGAGATACGCAGTATTTT. This translates into CASSLWVSRGDTQYF. The entire variable domain, with the rest obtained from reference TRBV28 and TRBJ2-3, is as follows: DVKVTQSSRYLVKRTGEKVFLECVQDMDHENMFWYRQDPGLGLRLIYFSYDVKMKEKGDIPEGYSVSREKKERFSLILESASTNQTSMYLCASSLWVSRGDTQYFGPGTRLTVL.

This clonotype was found many times. V usage is TRBV28 and J usage is TRBJ1-1, with 8 bases identical to TRBD1. The trim removed 5 bases at V and 5 bases at J, leaving 16 bases unmatched. Germline-derived CDR1 and CDR2 are MDHEN and SYDVKM. This CDR3 has 17 amino acids. As DNA, the CDR3 is TGTGCCAGCAGTCCGGACAGGGCCGTTTTTTATGTGACTGAAGCTTTCTTT. This sequence encodes CASSPDRAVFYVTEAFF.

This clonotype was counted many times. The gene calls are TRBV25-1 and TRBJ2-2; D uncertain. CDR1 is MGHDK and CDR2 is SYGVNS in the germline V gene. The CDR3 loop spans 13 amino acids. For the CDR3, the DNA is TGTGGCCCCGATCGCCTTAACACCGGGGAGCTGTTTTTT. Residues: CGPDRLNTGELFF.

The chain links TRBV5-1 to TRBJ1-5, with D unresolved. Germline CDR1 reads SGHRS; CDR2 reads YFSETQ. This CDR3 is built from 15 residues. V was pared by 5 bases and J by 3 bases, with 15 bases between. CDR3 sequence (DNA): TGCGCCAGCAGGGCCGGGGAGGCCATCAATCAGCCCCAGCATTTT. This codes for CASRAGEAINQPQHF.

This clonotype was counted between two and nine times. The rearrangement links TRBV7-2 to TRBJ2-7; 8 bases are a match to TRBD1. Germline CDR1 SGHTA, CDR2 FQGNSA. With 0 bases clipped from V and 7 bases from J, the junction kept 8 bases outside the gene matches. There are 15 residues in the CDR3. CDR3 DNA: TGTGCCAGCAGCTTAGCGGTTGGACAGGGCGTGGAGCAGTACTTC. This gives the protein CASSLAVGQGVEQYF.

The chain combines TRBV10-3 with TRBJ1-1, with a possible D match to TRBD1 (5 bases). The germline CDR1 and CDR2 sequences are ENHRY and SYGVKD. Trimming cost V 7 bases and J 4 bases, with 16 bases left between them. This CDR3 has 14 residues. The CDR3 protein is CAITAEGRGTEAFF. CDR3 sequence (DNA): TGTGCCATCACCGCGGAGGGGCGAGGCACTGAAGCTTTCTTT.

This chain links TRBV7-2 with TRBJ1-1, with 9 bases identical to TRBD1. Germline CDR1 reads SGHTA; CDR2 reads FQGNSA. The CDR3 has 15 amino acids. Trimming removed 5 bases from V and 0 bases from J; junction bases left unmatched: 4. The DNA for the CDR3 is TGTGCCAGCAGCCCGGACAGGGGCATGAACACTGAAGCTTTCTTT. Its protein product is CASSPDRGMNTEAFF.

This clonotype was observed a few times. The chain links TRBV29-1 to TRBJ2-1, with 8 nucleotides matching TRBD2. This CDR3 spans 13 amino acids. CDR1 and CDR2 (germline): SQVTM, ANQGSEA. The junction had 5 bases not matched to a gene; V was cut back by 2 bases and J by 8 bases. For the CDR3, the DNA is TGCAGCGTTGAATCGGATAGCGGGGATGAGCAGTTCTTC. The encoded protein is CSVESDSGDEQFF.

The chain joins TRBV30 to TRBJ1-5; the D gene is possibly TRBD1 (6 bases). The CDR3 is made up of 13 amino acids. Trimming removed 0 bases from V and 5 bases from J, with 8 bases in between. The germline CDR1 and CDR2 sequences are GTSNPN and SVGIG (reference sequence). This chain's CDR3 is CAWSVQGDQPQHF. Here the CDR3 DNA reads TGTGCCTGGAGTGTACAGGGTGATCAGCCCCAGCATTTT.